The present TCR beta chain was sequenced within a study of human T cells and chemical hapten exposure. Points on this clonotype: The target antigen is unknown.

Study-wide results and limits: The study found that PT1 expanded TCR counts correlated positively with patch test score. Significantly more large CDR3 similarity clusters arose among expanded TCRs than among controls.

It was the library that attached unique molecular identifiers to individual cDNA molecules. MiXCR, run by TCRdb on the reads, gives a single entry per CDR3 protein. The sample yields several hundred distinct CDR3 sequences, almost 95% seen once. The treatment was: therapeutic diphenylcyclopropenone sensitization with weekly scalp DPC. The sample here was whole blood, taken before DPC sensitization or 2, 6, or about 24 weeks after (not recorded which). The sequence derives from an adult with alopecia areata. Some clones in this sample may be carry-over from other donors' samples. This table probably holds off-target reads from a library built for another chain.

The CDR3 here is CASSLEGRYEQYF. CDR3 bases: TGTGCCAGCAGCTTAGAGGGCCGCTACGAGCAGTACTTC. The chain combines TRBV13 with TRBJ2-7; D is undetermined. CDR1 is PRHDT and CDR2 is FYEKMQ in the germline V gene (reference sequence). Trimming stripped 1 base from V and 3 bases from J, with 7 bases between. The CDR3 is 13 amino acids. The full variable domain, rest sourced from reference TRBV13 and TRBJ2-7, is AAGVIQSPRHLIKEKRETATLKCYPIPRHDTVYWYQQGPGQDPQFLISFYEKMQSDKGSIPDRFSAQQFSDYHSELNMSSLELGDSALYFCASSLEGRYEQYFGPGTRLTVT.